One and the same sample provided the 7 T cell receptor beta chains below, sequenced in a study of blood T cell repertoires in COVID-19. Assay: immunoSEQ multiplex PCR; the TCRdb copy retains only in-frame clones and omits some. The table lists over 250,000 clones, 85% to 90% of them singletons, with roughly 2% in the top ten. Sequencing was carried out using PBMCs or T cells enriched from blood (not recorded which). The receptors stem from a woman aged 55-69 years in a cohort exposed to, infected with or recovered from COVID-19 (not recorded which).

The chain couples TRBV3-1 (or the pseudogene TRBV3-2) to TRBJ2-7, with 7 bases fitting TRBD1. Germline V gives CDR1 LGHDT, CDR2 YNNKEL (reference sequence). With V trimmed by 4 bases and J by 1 base, 4 bases remained unmatched. CDR3 length equals 14 residues. CDR3 region: CASSPRQGSYEQYF. The CDR3 coding sequence is TGTGCCAGCAGCCCCCGACAGGGTTCCTACGAGCAGTACTTC.

The V call is TRBV5-6, the J call TRBJ1-2; tentative D call: TRBD1 (5 bases). This CDR3 has 13 amino acids. V was clipped by 4 bases and J by 4 bases, with 11 bases between them. The germline CDR1 and CDR2 sequences are SGHDT and YYEEEE. The CDR3 DNA sequence: TGTGCCAGCAGCAGCGGGACGTCCTATGGCTACACCTTC. Amino acids: CASSSGTSYGYTF.

The V gene is TRBV11-2, the J gene TRBJ1-2; D not certain. The germline V gene encodes CDR1 SGHAT and CDR2 FQNNGV. This CDR3 has 14 amino acids. V was trimmed by 1 base and J by 0 bases, leaving 6 bases between them. For the CDR3, the DNA is TGTGCCAGCAGCTTAGCCGGGACTAACTATGGCTACACCTTC. This codes for CASSLAGTNYGYTF. Complete variable domain (other parts from reference TRBV11-2 and TRBJ1-2): EAGVAQSPRYKIIEKRQSVAFWCNPISGHATLYWYQQILGQGPKLLIQFQNNGVVDDSQLPKDRFSAERLKGVDSTLKIQPAKLEDSAVYLCASSLAGTNYGYTFGSGTRLTVV.

The chain is built from TRBV24-1 and TRBJ1-4; TRBD1 aligns across 8 bases. CDR1 and CDR2 from the germline V gene are KGHDR and SFDVKD. V lost 3 bases, J lost 5 bases, and 4 bases stayed unmatched. There are 15 residues in the CDR3. In DNA, the CDR3 is TGTGCCACCAGTGATCCGACAGGGGTAAATGAAAAACTGTTTTTT. Residues: CATSDPTGVNEKLFF.

The CDR3 DNA reads as TGCGCCAGCAGCGTAAGGACAGGCTACGAGCAGTACTTC. Its translation: CASSVRTGYEQYF. This chain joins TRBV4-1 and TRBJ2-7; TRBD1 matches at 7 bases. Per the germline V gene, CDR1 is MGHRA and CDR2 is YSYEKL. The V gene end was trimmed by 5 bases and the J gene end by 3 bases; junction bases not matched to a gene: 4. CDR3 length: 13 amino acids.

The CDR3 bases are TGTGCCAGCAGTCGAGGGGGCTTATACGAGCAGTACTTC. This gives the protein CASSRGGLYEQYF. This chain joins TRBV28 and TRBJ2-7; 7 bases map to TRBD1. The CDR3 has 13 amino acids. The V gene end was trimmed by 5 bases and the J gene end by 4 bases; junction bases not matched to a gene: 5. Germline lookup yields CDR1 MDHEN and CDR2 SYDVKM.

The chain uses TRBV27 and TRBJ2-3, with 8 positions matching TRBD1. J gave up 3 bases and V 5 bases, and 10 bases lay outside the gene matches. Germline V gene lookup returns CDR1 MNHEY and CDR2 SMNVEV (reference sequence). This CDR3 contains 16 residues. CDR3 bases: TGTGCCAGCAGTCCCCAGAGGACAGGGAAAACAGATACGCAGTATTTT. Its translation: CASSPQRTGKTDTQYF.